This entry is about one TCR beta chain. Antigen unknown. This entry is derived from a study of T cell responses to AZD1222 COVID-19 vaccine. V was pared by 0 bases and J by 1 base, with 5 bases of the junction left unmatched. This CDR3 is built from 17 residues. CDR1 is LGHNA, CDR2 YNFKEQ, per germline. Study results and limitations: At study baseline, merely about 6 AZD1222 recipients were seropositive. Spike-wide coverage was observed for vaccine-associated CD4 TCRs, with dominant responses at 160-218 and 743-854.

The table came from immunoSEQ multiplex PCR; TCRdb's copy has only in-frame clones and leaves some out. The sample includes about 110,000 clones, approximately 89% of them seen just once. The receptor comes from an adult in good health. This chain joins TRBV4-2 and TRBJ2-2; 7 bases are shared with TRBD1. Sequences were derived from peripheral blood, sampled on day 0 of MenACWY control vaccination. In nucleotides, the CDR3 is TGTGCCAGCAGCCAAGATGCCGACAGGGTGAACACCGGGGAGCTGTTTTTT. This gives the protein CASSQDADRVNTGELFF.